This T cell receptor (beta chain) came from a study of cytomegalovirus exposure and HLA in healthy donors. Study at large: There were 65 million to 85 million unique TCRs (from HLA-typed donors) in an early data release. Study observations and caveats: The authors assumed roughly uniform sequencing depth across donors for presence/absence analyses. An apparent linkage of common viral pathogens to several of the most significant clusters emerged in a later analysis. An Asian-associated ancestry cluster reportedly showed fewer N-insertions than the roughly 670-donor mean in a later analysis.

Germline V CDR1 and CDR2: SGHTA, FQGTGA. This CDR3 has 16 amino acids. Trimming stripped 0 bases from V and 1 base from J, with 9 bases between. The PCR employed 60 Vbeta primers together with 13 Jbeta primers. Produced via immunoSEQ multiplex PCR; TCRdb's table is partial and in-frame only. The data contain about 140,000 clones, around 86% of them seen just once; the ten biggest clones take up less than 3.5%. This clone was found once. What it binds is not known. This chain connects TRBV7-3 to TRBJ2-2, with D maybe TRBD2 (5 bases). The sample was PBMCs. The TCR comes from a woman aged 25 to 39 in good health and CMV-seronegative. CDR3 nucleotide sequence: TGTGCCAGCAGCTTAACCCCCGGGGAGAACACCGGGGAGCTGTTTTTT. Its protein product is CASSLTPGENTGELFF.